What follows are 30 T cell receptor beta chains derived from one specimen sequenced in a study of blood T cell repertoires in COVID-19. Generated by immunoSEQ multiplex PCR, the TCRdb table keeps only in-frame clones and is missing some. The sample lists over 90,000 clones; nearly 90% were seen once. The sequenced material came from peripheral blood. The receptors stem from a man aged 45-60 years in a cohort sampled during active COVID-19.

This chain joins TRBV6-5 and TRBJ1-2; D remains ambiguous. Germline V gives CDR1 MNHEY, CDR2 SVGAGI. The CDR3 has 14 amino acids. V lost 4 bases, J lost 6 bases, and 15 bases lay in between. Here the CDR3 reads CASSSVPGIHGYTF. The CDR3 region has the DNA TGTGCCAGCAGTTCGGTGCCCGGGATACATGGCTACACCTTC.

The chain recombines TRBV2 with TRBJ2-3, with 7 positions matching TRBD2. This CDR3 comprises 12 residues. Looked up from germline, CDR1 is SNHLY and CDR2 is FYNNEI. The J segment lost 5 bases and the V segment lost 7 bases, leaving 3 bases of the junction unmatched. The CDR3 protein is CASKSGGDTQYF. CDR3 sequence (DNA): TGTGCCAGCAAGTCGGGGGGAGATACGCAGTATTTT.

This clone was detected only a few times. The rearrangement joins TRBV11-3 to TRBJ2-7; tentatively, D is TRBD2 (7 bases). The CDR3 spans 15 residues. V was clipped by 5 bases and J by 4 bases, with 18 bases between them. The germline V gene has CDR1 SGHNT and CDR2 YENEEA. The DNA of the CDR3 is TGTGCCAGCAGCCCCGGAGGGGGGGGAGTGTACGAGCAGTACTTC. Protein product: CASSPGGGGVYEQYF. The full variable domain, in which reference TRBV11-3 and TRBJ2-7 provide the parts outside the CDR3, is EAGVVQSPRYKIIEKKQPVAFWCNPISGHNTLYWYLQNLGQGPELLIRYENEEAVDDSQLPKDRFSAERLKGVDSTLKIQPAELGDSAVYLCASSPGGGGVYEQYFGPGTRLTVT.

This clone was seen a few times. The J gene is TRBJ2-3, the V gene TRBV27; 8 nucleotides line up with TRBD2. Trimming cost V 8 bases and J 2 bases; bases outside gene matches: 3. Germline V gene data show CDR1 as MNHEY and CDR2 as SMNVEV (reference sequence). The CDR3 is 13 amino acids. In DNA form, the CDR3 reads TGTGCCAGCTTTAGCGGGGTCACAGATACGCAGTATTTT. Protein product: CASFSGVTDTQYF.

The V and J genes are TRBV4-1 and TRBJ1-6; maybe TRBD1 (5 bases). Germline CDR1 reads MGHRA; CDR2 reads YSYEKL. CDR3 size: 18 residues. V gave up 1 base and J gave up 8 bases, with 21 bases separating them. The CDR3 protein is CASSQALTGGRLDSPLHF. The CDR3 bases are TGCGCCAGCAGCCAAGCGCTAACGGGGGGAAGGTTGGATTCACCCCTCCACTTT.

V is TRBV10-3 and J is TRBJ2-7; 10 nucleotides agree with TRBD1. The ends lost 9 bases at V and 7 bases at J; junction bases unmatched: 18. Germline V gives CDR1 ENHRY, CDR2 SYGVKD. CDR3 length: 16 amino acids. The chain's CDR3 is CAISGSGTGVGGEQYF. The DNA of the CDR3 is TGTGCCATAAGCGGTTCCGGGACAGGGGTAGGGGGGGAGCAGTACTTC.

The table lists this clone with a few counts. The chain's CDR3 is CASSRQTGQGEKLFF. Here the CDR3 DNA reads TGTGCCAGCAGCCGACAGACGGGACAGGGGGAAAAACTGTTTTTT. The rearrangement joins TRBV7-8 to TRBJ1-4, with 10 bases matching TRBD1. The CDR3 covers 15 residues. The V gene's germline CDR1 is SGHVS and CDR2 FQNEAQ. Germline trimming cut 5 bases from V and 8 bases from J; bases unmatched to any gene: 8. Based on the CDR3 plus reference TRBV7-8 and TRBJ1-4, the full variable domain is GAGVSQSPRYKVAKRGQDVALRCDPISGHVSLFWYQQALGQGPEFLTYFQNEAQLDKSGLPSDRFFAERPEGSVSTLKIQRTQQEDSAVYLCASSRQTGQGEKLFFGSGTQLSVL.

The chain recombines TRBV7-9 with TRBJ2-3; TRBD1 aligns across 7 bases. The CDR3 length is 14 residues. V lost 5 bases and J lost 6; bases outside the gene matches: 8. Per the germline V gene, CDR1 is SEHNR and CDR2 is FQNEAQ (reference sequence). CDR3 amino acids: CASSPGQALDTQYF. The DNA of the CDR3 is TGTGCCAGCAGCCCCGGACAGGCCTTGGATACGCAGTATTTT.

A word on this clone: Other DNA sequences within the sample encode an identical CDR3. The chain couples TRBV5-1 to TRBJ2-1; a weak D match, TRBD2 (5 bases). This CDR3 region has 12 residues. V was trimmed by 4 bases and J by 7 bases, leaving 9 bases between them. The germline CDR1 and CDR2 sequences are SGHRS and YFSETQ. The CDR3 sequence: CASSLPGNEQFF. CDR3 DNA: TGCGCCAGCAGCCTCCCGGGGAATGAGCAGTTCTTC.

This chain uses TRBV7-7 with TRBJ2-6; D is ambiguous. V lost 1 base, J lost 2 bases, and 6 bases lay in between. This CDR3 is 15 amino acids long. From germline, CDR1 is SSHAT and CDR2 FNYEAQ (reference sequence). DNA of the CDR3: TGTGCCAGCAGCTTAGGTAGAGCTGGGGCCAACGTCCTGACTTTC. Its protein product is CASSLGRAGANVLTF.

The CDR3 loop is CASSGQGWNEQFF. As DNA, the CDR3 is TGTGCCAGCAGCGGACAGGGGTGGAATGAGCAGTTCTTC. The chain links TRBV25-1 to TRBJ2-1, with 9 bases matching TRBD1. V shed 6 bases, J shed 7 bases, and the junction held 4 bases outside the gene matches. CDR1 and CDR2 from the germline V gene are MGHDK and SYGVNS. The CDR3 has 13 amino acids.

The chain links TRBV6-5 to TRBJ2-3, with 9 bases aligning to TRBD1. Germline V CDR1 and CDR2: MNHEY, SVGAGI. The junction had 6 bases not matched to a gene; V was cut back by 6 bases and J by 14 bases. This CDR3 has 11 residues. CDR3 residues: CASRSGTGLYF. Written as DNA, the CDR3 is TGTGCCAGCAGAAGTGGGACAGGGCTGTATTTT.

This clone showed up just a few times. The chain combines TRBV19 with TRBJ1-2; D is perhaps TRBD1 (5 bases). Germline lookup yields CDR1 LNHDA and CDR2 SQIVND (reference sequence). V was trimmed by 11 bases and J by 8 bases, leaving 15 bases between them. CDR3 length: 11 amino acids. CDR3 DNA sequence: TGTGCCGGCGGCCAGGGCGGCGGCTACACCTTC. This encodes CAGGQGGGYTF. Filled out from reference TRBV19 and TRBJ1-2, the complete variable domain reads DGGITQSPKYLFRKEGQNVTLSCEQNLNHDAMYWYRQDPGQGLRLIYYSQIVNDFQKGDIAEGYSVSREKKESFPLTVTSAQKNPTAFYLCAGGQGGGYTFGSGTRLTVV.

This chain connects TRBV4-1 to TRBJ1-1; the D gene is possibly TRBD1 (5 bases). Per the germline V gene, CDR1 is MGHRA and CDR2 is YSYEKL. The V and J ends lost 6 bases and 7 bases respectively, with 15 bases between them. The CDR3 sequence is 13 residues long. The CDR3 nucleotides read TGCGCCAGCAGACACAGTCAGGGAAATGAAGCTTTCTTT. It specifies CASRHSQGNEAFF.

This rearrangement joins TRBV21-1 to TRBJ1-3. TRBV21-1 is tagged as a pseudogene. CDR3 length: 14 residues. CDR3 bases: TGTGCCAGCAGCCGGAGAGACTCTGGAAACACCATATATTTT. As protein: CASSRRDSGNTIYF.

DNA of the CDR3: TGTGCCAGCAGCTTAGGGGGAGGGGATGAAAAACTGTTTTTT. Its protein is CASSLGGGDEKLFF. V usage is TRBV7-9 and J usage is TRBJ1-4, with D possibly matching TRBD1 (5 bases). Germline CDR1 and CDR2: SEHNR and FQNEAQ (reference sequence). V lost 1 base and J 6 bases, leaving 9 bases between the germline ends. The CDR3 totals 14 residues.

The genes are TRBV28 and TRBJ1-2; D might be TRBD1 (6 bases). CDR1 is MDHEN and CDR2 is SYDVKM in the germline V gene. V was pared by 10 bases and J by 7 bases, with 19 bases between. The CDR3 sequence is 13 residues long. The CDR3 DNA is TGTGCCACCTACGGGACAAAAACGGGTGGCTACACCTTC. This encodes CATYGTKTGGYTF.

The CDR3 sequence is CASSIRDSEAFF. In nucleotides, the CDR3 is TGTGCCAGCAGCATCCGGGACAGTGAAGCTTTCTTT. The V gene is TRBV5-6, the J gene TRBJ1-1, with 7 positions matching TRBD1. This CDR3 contains 12 residues. Unmatched junction bases numbered 4, after V lost 4 bases and J lost 7 bases. Germline V CDR1 and CDR2: SGHDT, YYEEEE.

The V call is TRBV9, the J call TRBJ2-3; 9 bases are shared with TRBD2. J lost 0 bases, V lost 0 bases, and 5 bases had no gene match. CDR1 SGDLS and CDR2 YYNGEE come from the germline V gene. The length of the CDR3 is 17 residues. The CDR3 spells CASSVALAGTSTDTQYF. Written as DNA, the CDR3 is TGTGCCAGCAGCGTAGCTCTAGCGGGGACCAGCACAGATACGCAGTATTTT.

The chain employs TRBV4-3 and TRBJ2-7; possibly TRBD2 for D (5 bases). The V end lost 2 bases, the J end lost 3 bases, and 14 bases lay between the germline ends. From germline, CDR1 is LGHNA and CDR2 YSLEER. This CDR3 is 15 amino acids long. The CDR3 DNA sequence: TGCGCCAGCAGCCAATTGGCTCGGGCGGGCTACGAGCAGTACTTC. Protein sequence: CASSQLARAGYEQYF.

The J gene is TRBJ1-6, the V gene TRBV2; perhaps TRBD1 as D (6 bases). V lost 6 bases and J lost 7, with 19 bases in between. From germline, CDR1 is SNHLY and CDR2 FYNNEI. There are 16 residues in the CDR3. CDR3 sequence: CASRAPGTSENSPLHF. CDR3 in DNA: TGTGCCAGCAGGGCTCCCGGGACATCGGAGAATTCACCCCTCCACTTT.

The rearrangement uses TRBV5-5 and TRBJ1-4; D is uncertain. From germline, CDR1 is SGHKS and CDR2 YYEKEE (reference sequence). The CDR3 is 14 residues long. Trimming left V 4 bases short and J 5 bases short, with 12 bases between. CDR3: CASSLRHTNEKLFF. In DNA, the CDR3 is TGTGCCAGCAGCCTACGACATACCAATGAAAAACTGTTTTTT.

The CDR3 here is CASSFGQVRTEAFF. The CDR3 coding sequence is TGTGCCAGCAGCTTTGGACAGGTGAGAACTGAAGCTTTCTTT. The chain uses TRBV11-2 and TRBJ1-1, with 7 nucleotides matching TRBD1. V was pared by 3 bases and J by 5 bases, with 6 bases of the junction left unmatched. Germline values: CDR1 SGHAT, CDR2 FQNNGV. The CDR3 sequence is 14 residues long.

This chain connects TRBV11-2 to TRBJ2-1; D gene unclear. Germline V gene sequence: CDR1 SGHAT, CDR2 FQNNGV. This CDR3 has 19 amino acids. V was trimmed by 5 bases and J by 0 bases, leaving 23 bases between them. CDR3 in amino acids: CASSLHPVRQVSSYNEQFF. The CDR3 region has the DNA TGTGCCAGCAGCCTCCACCCCGTCAGGCAGGTGAGCTCCTACAATGAGCAGTTCTTC.

The chain links TRBV7-8 to TRBJ2-4; 8 bases are a match to TRBD1. The CDR3 is 16 amino acids. After removal of 3 bases from V and 5 bases from J, the junction contained 9 bases not matched to a gene. CDR1 is SGHVS, CDR2 FQNEAQ, per germline. The CDR3 is CASSLFATGDENIQYF. The CDR3 DNA reads TGTGCCAGCAGCTTGTTTGCGACAGGGGATGAAAACATTCAGTACTTC.

The V call is TRBV28, the J call TRBJ1-2; a weak D match, TRBD1 (5 bases). Germline V gene lookup returns CDR1 MDHEN and CDR2 SYDVKM. This CDR3 has 15 residues. The ends were cut back, 2 bases at V and 8 bases at J, with 18 bases in the middle. The CDR3 coding sequence is TGTGCCAGCAGTTTACCCTTGGGGGGGGTTGGAGGCTACACCTTC. Its translation: CASSLPLGGVGGYTF.

The chain uses TRBV18 and TRBJ1-5, with a weak D call TRBD1 (6 bases). Trimming removed 6 bases from V and 5 bases from J, with 14 bases in between. The CDR3 has 14 residues. Per germline, CDR1 KGHSH and CDR2 LQKENI. CDR3 loop: CASSQQGMDQPQHF. The CDR3 DNA is TGTGCCAGCTCCCAACAGGGAATGGATCAGCCCCAGCATTTT.

This chain connects TRBV6-6 to TRBJ1-5; D unclear. The ends were cut back, 7 bases at V and 2 bases at J, with 15 bases in the middle. CDR1 and CDR2 (germline): MNHNY, SVGAGI (reference sequence). The CDR3 has 15 amino acids. The CDR3 sequence: CASNLRGGGNQPQHF. The CDR3 DNA sequence: TGTGCCAGCAACCTCCGGGGAGGTGGCAATCAGCCCCAGCATTTT.

The chain carries TRBV7-9 and TRBJ1-1; 9 bases align to TRBD1. The germline V gene encodes CDR1 SEHNR and CDR2 FQNEAQ (reference sequence). The CDR3 sequence is 15 residues long. V lost 4 bases, J lost 1 base, and 4 bases stayed unmatched. The CDR3 spells CASSYPGQGNTEAFF. CDR3 DNA sequence: TGTGCCAGCAGCTATCCGGGACAGGGGAACACTGAAGCTTTCTTT. Supplemented by reference TRBV7-9 and TRBJ1-1, the full variable domain reads DTGVSQNPRHKITKRGQNVTFRCDPISEHNRLYWYRQTLGQGPEFLTYFQNEAQLEKSRLLSDRFSAERPKGSFSTLEIQRTEQGDSAMYLCASSYPGQGNTEAFFGQGTRLTVV.

The table lists this clone with a few counts. V is TRBV20-1 and J is TRBJ2-3, with D tentatively TRBD2 (6 bases). V lost 3 bases to trimming and J lost 3 bases, with 13 bases between them. The length of the CDR3 is 14 residues. Looked up from germline, CDR1 is DFQATT and CDR2 is SNEGSKA (reference sequence). The CDR3 bases are TGCAGTGCTAGTAGGCGGGGTGAAACAGATACGCAGTATTTT. Translated, it gives CSASRRGETDTQYF.